This passage covers 5 T cell receptor beta chains from one sample sequenced in a study of blood T cells in healthy people across ages. Through a sample-barcoded 5' primer and a J-beta primer mix, a second PCR was run for 7 to 11 cycles. TCRdb processed the 5' RACE reads anew with MiXCR; each CDR3 protein has one entry. The sample yields approximately 880,000 distinct CDR3 sequences, roughly 43% seen once. The specimen sequenced was blood. The receptors were sampled from a man aged 30 to 39 in good health.

The chain has TRBV27 and TRBJ2-3; maybe TRBD1 (6 bases). Germline CDR1 is MNHEY and CDR2 is SMNVEV (reference sequence). V gave up 2 bases and J gave up 5 bases, with 11 bases separating them. CDR3 size: 14 residues. The CDR3: CASSLTGFIDTQYF. The CDR3 DNA sequence: TGTGCCAGCAGTTTAACAGGGTTTATAGATACGCAGTATTTT.

The chain is built from TRBV2 and TRBJ1-2; a possible D gene is TRBD1 (6 bases). The V end lost 3 bases, the J end lost 1 base, and 15 bases lay between the germline ends. The length of the CDR3 is 16 residues. In germline, CDR1 is SNHLY, CDR2 FYNNEI. In nucleotides, the CDR3 is TGTGCCAGCAGTGAGGCTGGGGACACTAGTAACTATGGCTACACCTTC. This translates into CASSEAGDTSNYGYTF.

V is TRBV9 and J is TRBJ2-5; possibly TRBD1 or TRBD2 for D (5 bases each). The last part of the DNA fits TRBJ2-7 better; the J call may be wrong. Germline values: CDR1 SGDLS, CDR2 YYNGEE. This CDR3 has 15 amino acids. CDR3 protein: CASSVEGPPNHEQYF. In DNA form, the CDR3 reads TGTGCCAGCAGCGTAGAGGGACCCCCGAACCACGAGCAGTACTTC.

The chain couples TRBV20-1 to TRBJ2-1; 8 nucleotides line up with TRBD1. Germline loops: CDR1 DFQATT, CDR2 SNEGSKA (reference sequence). The CDR3 covers 14 residues. With V trimmed by 4 bases and J by 8 bases, 10 bases remained unmatched. The CDR3 bases are TGCAGTGCTAAGGGTCCCGACAGGGGAGATGAGCAGTTCTTC. It translates to CSAKGPDRGDEQFF.

This clonotype was seen more than once but under ten times. This chain uses TRBV6-2 or TRBV6-3 with TRBJ2-7; D might be TRBD2 (5 bases). Germline V gene lookup returns CDR1 MNHEY and CDR2 SVGEGT. There are 12 residues in the CDR3. Between the trimmed V and J ends, which lost 5 bases and 2 bases, there was a span of 7 bases. CDR3 loop: CASSETTYEQYF. The DNA for the CDR3 is TGTGCCAGCAGTGAGACTACCTACGAGCAGTACTTC.